This section outlines one T cell receptor beta chain sequence together with its context. These data are taken from a study of regulatory T cells in long-lasting Graves disease. J gave up 8 bases and V 2 bases, and 8 bases lay outside the gene matches. Germline CDR1 is SGHTA and CDR2 is FQGNSA. The CDR3 has 15 residues. Time point meaning: persistent/refractory GD, antithyroid drugs over 5 years with positive TRAb. Isolated PBMC RNA provided the starting material for the TCR library. Sequencing libraries for TCR beta were prepared with iRepertoire HTBI primers and Arm-PCR of CDR3 regions. TCRdb analysed the multiplex PCR reads with MiXCR anew, one entry per CDR3 protein. The table records hundreds of thousands of distinct CDR3 sequences, roughly 23% of them present only once.

This TCR was sampled from a female donor with Graves disease. Sample: peripheral blood mononuclear cells (PBMCs), taken when the disease was refractory, from a patient treated with antithyroid drugs. The V gene is TRBV7-2, the J gene TRBJ2-1; TRBD2 matches at 8 bases. The CDR3 DNA reads TGTGCCAGCAGCTTACTAAGCGGGAGAATGGATGAGCAGTTCTTC. It is translated as CASSLLSGRMDEQFF.